A single sample is the source of the 14 T cell receptor beta chains below, sequenced in a study of control samples from healthy donors and cancer patients. Generated by immunoSEQ multiplex PCR, the TCRdb table keeps only in-frame clones and is missing some. The sample has around 140,000 clones; 80% to 95% are singletons. Sequenced material: blood. These receptors were obtained from a man aged 35 to 55 in good health.

The genes are TRBV7-8 and TRBJ2-3; maybe TRBD1 (6 bases). The CDR3 totals 17 residues. The V gene lost 1 base and the J gene lost 2 bases, with 16 bases spanning the gap. CDR1 is SGHVS and CDR2 is FQNEAQ in the germline V gene. CDR3: CASSLVVDRRYTDTQYF. The CDR3 DNA reads as TGTGCCAGCAGCTTAGTTGTAGACAGGAGATACACAGATACGCAGTATTTT. Full variable domain (remainder filled in from reference TRBV7-8 and TRBJ2-3): GAGVSQSPRYKVAKRGQDVALRCDPISGHVSLFWYQQALGQGPEFLTYFQNEAQLDKSGLPSDRFFAERPEGSVSTLKIQRTQQEDSAVYLCASSLVVDRRYTDTQYFGPGTRLTVL.

The rearrangement uses TRBV6-5 and TRBJ1-1; D is uncertain. Between the trimmed V and J ends, which lost 2 bases and 4 bases, there was a span of 11 bases. Germline lookup yields CDR1 MNHEY and CDR2 SVGAGI. CDR3 length: 14 amino acids. CDR3 nucleotides: TGTGCCAGCAGTTACCTGGGTGGTGGCACTGAAGCTTTCTTT. It yields the protein CASSYLGGGTEAFF.

CDR3 DNA sequence: TGTGCCTGGAGCTTACAGGGGGGTTCACCCCTCCACTTT. Protein product: CAWSLQGGSPLHF. The chain uses TRBV30 and TRBJ1-6; 8 bases fit TRBD1. V dropped 3 bases and J dropped 9; count of bases not matched to a gene: 4. CDR1 and CDR2 (germline): GTSNPN, SVGIG (reference sequence). The CDR3 has 13 residues. The full variable domain, completed using reference TRBV30 and TRBJ1-6, is SQTIHQWPATLVQPVGSPLSLECTVEGTSNPNLYWYRQAAGRGLQLLFYSVGIGQISSEVPQNLSASRPQDRQFILSSKKLLLSDSGFYLCAWSLQGGSPLHFGNGTRLTVT.

This clone was seen only a few times. The chain recombines TRBV10-1 with TRBJ2-7; perhaps TRBD1 as D (5 bases). CDR1 is WNHNN, CDR2 SYGVQD, per germline (reference sequence). The CDR3 runs 15 residues. V was clipped by 0 bases and J by 2 bases, with 11 bases between them. The CDR3 region has the DNA TGCGCCAGCAGTGAGTCTGTAGGGGAAGCCTACGAGCAGTACTTC. This codes for CASSESVGEAYEQYF.

V gene TRBV30 combines with J gene TRBJ2-1; 7 bases match TRBD1. This CDR3 spans 17 amino acids. With 2 bases clipped from V and 3 bases from J, the junction kept 13 bases outside the gene matches. CDR1 and CDR2 (germline): GTSNPN, SVGIG (reference sequence). The CDR3 loop is CAWSRTRPGQIYNEQFF. DNA for the CDR3: TGTGCCTGGAGTAGAACCCGACCGGGACAGATCTACAATGAGCAGTTCTTC. The full variable domain, in which reference TRBV30 and TRBJ2-1 provide the parts outside the CDR3, is SQTIHQWPATLVQPVGSPLSLECTVEGTSNPNLYWYRQAAGRGLQLLFYSVGIGQISSEVPQNLSASRPQDRQFILSSKKLLLSDSGFYLCAWSRTRPGQIYNEQFFGPGTRLTVL.

The chain couples TRBV3-1 (or the pseudogene TRBV3-2) to TRBJ1-4; D gene uncertain. CDR1 is LGHDT, CDR2 YNNKEL, per germline (reference sequence). Trimming took 3 bases from V and 8 from J, leaving 7 bases between them. The CDR3 loop spans 12 amino acids. The CDR3 loop is CASSQRGEKLFF. The CDR3, as DNA: TGTGCCAGCAGCCAGCGAGGGGAAAAACTGTTTTTT.

This chain uses TRBV9 with TRBJ2-3; 9 bases agree with TRBD1. Per germline, CDR1 SGDLS and CDR2 YYNGEE. The J segment lost 5 bases and the V segment lost 3 bases, leaving 7 bases of the junction unmatched. The CDR3 extends over 15 amino acids. The CDR3 protein is CASSAWDRVRDTQYF. The CDR3 DNA is TGTGCCAGCAGCGCCTGGGACAGGGTGCGAGATACGCAGTATTTT.

The rearrangement links TRBV24-1 to TRBJ1-2, with D possibly being TRBD1 (5 bases). Trimming removed 7 bases at V and 8 bases at J, with 7 bases between. CDR1 KGHDR and CDR2 SFDVKD come from the germline V gene. This CDR3 has 10 residues. The CDR3: CATRGEGYTF. The CDR3 DNA follows: TGTGCCACCAGGGGGGAAGGCTACACCTTC.

V is TRBV6-5 and J is TRBJ2-2; D gene ambiguous. The V and J ends lost 6 bases and 5 bases respectively, with 13 bases between them. The CDR3 runs 14 residues. The germline gives CDR1 MNHEY, CDR2 SVGAGI. CDR3 residues: CASSRQPGTGELFF. The CDR3 DNA reads TGTGCCAGCAGCCGCCAGCCCGGGACCGGGGAGCTGTTTTTT.

The chain couples TRBV6-5 to TRBJ1-2, with D perhaps TRBD1 (6 bases). There are 14 residues in the CDR3. V dropped 6 bases and J dropped 3 bases, with 14 bases sitting between them. Germline V lookup: CDR1 MNHEY, CDR2 SVGAGI. CDR3 sequence: CASSDRPHYYGYTF. In DNA form, the CDR3 reads TGTGCCAGCAGCGACAGGCCCCACTACTATGGCTACACCTTC.

The genes are TRBV5-4 and TRBJ2-1; 9 bases map to TRBD2. Germline V CDR1 and CDR2: SGHNT, YYREEE (reference sequence). The CDR3 consists of 13 residues. The junction had 2 bases not matched to a gene; V was cut back by 2 bases and J by 8 bases. The CDR3 is CASSFAGGDEQFF. CDR3 sequence (DNA): TGTGCCAGCAGCTTTGCGGGGGGGGATGAGCAGTTCTTC.

CDR3 sequence (DNA): TGTGCCAGCAGCCAACCCGCCCCCACTAGCGGGGGGTTATATTTT. As protein: CASSQPAPTSGGLYF. The rearrangement links TRBV3-1 (or the pseudogene TRBV3-2) to TRBJ2-3, with 12 bases aligning to TRBD2. The CDR3 sequence is 15 residues long. CDR1 is LGHDT and CDR2 is YNNKEL in the germline V gene (reference sequence). Trimming cost V 2 bases and J 15 bases; bases outside gene matches: 12.

This clone was seen just once. J is TRBJ2-7 and V is TRBV15; 7 bases map to TRBD2. Germline CDR1 and CDR2: LNHNV and YYDKDF (reference sequence). The CDR3 runs to 14 residues. With 0 bases clipped from V and 1 base from J, the junction kept 0 bases outside the gene matches. CDR3 sequence (DNA): TGTGCCACCAGCAGAGAAGCGGGGTCCTACGAGCAGTACTTC. This translates into CATSREAGSYEQYF.

The rearrangement links TRBV2 to TRBJ1-3; D gene uncertain. From germline, CDR1 is SNHLY and CDR2 FYNNEI. The CDR3 runs 14 residues. Trimming cost V 3 bases and J 0 bases, with 6 bases left between them. CDR3 region: CASSEPRSGNTIYF. The CDR3 coding sequence is TGTGCCAGCAGTGAGCCACGCTCTGGAAACACCATATATTTT. The full variable domain, in which reference TRBV2 and TRBJ1-3 provide the parts outside the CDR3, is EPEVTQTPSHQVTQMGQEVILRCVPISNHLYFYWYRQILGQKVEFLVSFYNNEISEKSEIFDDQFSVERPDGSNFTLKIRSTKLEDSAMYFCASSEPRSGNTIYFGEGSWLTVV.